The subject of this entry is one T cell receptor beta chain. Sequencing was performed with immunoSEQ multiplex PCR; in TCRdb, only in-frame clones are kept and a portion is missing. The data contain around 29,000 clones, approximately 90% of them singletons. This CDR3 is 16 amino acids long. The ends were cut back, 5 bases at V and 5 bases at J, with 18 bases in the middle. CDR1 is SGHTA and CDR2 is FQGNSA in the germline V gene. This entry comes from a study of T cells in localized non-small cell lung cancer. This clonotype was obtained from a female donor of 60 years or more with stage I lung adenocarcinoma. Here the sequenced sample was peripheral blood, taken before any cancer treatment. This chain joins TRBV7-2 and TRBJ2-2; TRBD2 is a possible D gene (6 bases). This chain's CDR3 is CASSPGVSGVTGELFF. In DNA form, the CDR3 reads TGTGCCAGCAGCCCAGGTGTTAGCGGTGTTACCGGGGAGCTGTTTTTT.